These T cell receptor beta chains were read from a single sample in a study of cytomegalovirus exposure and HLA in healthy donors. The assay was immunoSEQ multiplex PCR, and TCRdb's table has in-frame clones only and misses some. This sample carries 150,000 to 200,000 clones, around 92% of them seen once, and the ten largest clones take roughly 4.2%. The sequenced material came from PBMCs. Source of these receptors: a man aged 18-30 years in good health and CMV-seropositive. Both conserved end residues are part of each CDR3. A D gene is named only where the DNA matches it firmly. Only part of the rows carry a size: once, few, many, or a class if the clone is expanded.

v_call	d_call	clone_size	j_call	cdr3_nt	cdr3_aa
TRBV28	TRBD2	-	TRBJ2-7	TGTGCCAGCAAATTGGCGGGAGGCGTCGAGCAGTACTTC	CASKLAGGVEQYF
TRBV6-5	TRBD2	few	TRBJ2-3	TGTGCCAGCAGTTACTCCGAGACTAGCGTCACAGATACGCAGTATTTT	CASSYSETSVTDTQYF
TRBV6-1	-	-	TRBJ2-1	TGTGCCAGCAGTGAAGCGCTTCCGGGGAACTCCCTATACAATGAGCAGTTCTTC	CASSEALPGNSLYNEQFF
TRBV13	-	-	TRBJ2-5	TGTGCCAGCAGCTTAGGAGTGAGTTCCCAAGAGACCCAGTACTTC	CASSLGVSSQETQYF
TRBV28	TRBD1	-	TRBJ1-5	TGTGCCAGCAGCCGGAGGACAGGGTTTAGCAATCAGCCCCAGCATTTT	CASSRRTGFSNQPQHF
TRBV21-1	-	-	TRBJ2-6	TGTGCCAGCAGCAAAGCGGGACAGGTTAACCTAGGCTCTGGGGCCAACGTCCTGACTTTC	CASSKAGQVNLGSGANVLTF
TRBV7-9	-	-	TRBJ1-2	TGTGCCAGCAGCGGTCACGGGGGCTATGGCTACACCTTC	CASSGHGGYGYTF
TRBV6-4	TRBD1	-	TRBJ2-1	TGTGCCAGCAGTGAGGGGACAGGGGGGCCGCATGAGCAGTTCTTC	CASSEGTGGPHEQFF
TRBV7-3	TRBD2	-	TRBJ2-1	TGTGCCAGCAGCTTAGGGCGGGAGGGCGAGCAGTTCTTC	CASSLGREGEQFF
TRBV5-1	-	-	TRBJ1-1	TGCGCCAGCAGCTTGGCAAGCCCGAACACTGAAGCTTTCTTT	CASSLASPNTEAFF
TRBV5-1	TRBD1	-	TRBJ1-1	TGCGCCAGCAGCTTGGGGACAGGGTGGGACACTGAAGCTTTCTTT	CASSLGTGWDTEAFF
TRBV29-1	TRBD2	-	TRBJ2-3	TGCAGCGCGGTTAGCGGGAGCACAGATACGCAGTATTTT	CSAVSGSTDTQYF
TRBV27	TRBD1	-	TRBJ2-5	TGTGCCAGCAGTCCGTCAAGGGGGCAGCCTCAAGAGACCCAGTACTTC	CASSPSRGQPQETQYF
TRBV10-3	TRBD2	-	TRBJ2-1	TGTGCCATCAGTGAGTACGACGGGAGGGCTTACAATGAGCAGTTCTTC	CAISEYDGRAYNEQFF
TRBV6-1	-	-	TRBJ2-2	TGTGCCAGCGAGAGGGCAGGGGATTACACCGGGGAGCTGTTTTTT	CASERAGDYTGELFF
TRBV7-9	TRBD2	-	TRBJ2-7	TGTGCCAGCAGCCAGGGACTAGCGGTCACCTACGAGCAGTACTTC	CASSQGLAVTYEQYF
TRBV5-1	TRBD2	-	TRBJ2-4	TGCGCCAGCAGCGAAATGCAGGGACTAGCGGGAGGGCCCGCCAAAAACATTCAGTACTTC	CASSEMQGLAGGPAKNIQYF
TRBV7-9	-	once	TRBJ2-3	TGTGCCAGCAGCCTGAGGGGAGGTAGCACAGATACGCAGTATTTT	CASSLRGGSTDTQYF
TRBV10-2	TRBD2	-	TRBJ2-1	TGCGCCAGCAGCCAGAGACTAGCGGGAGGAAATGAGCAGTTCTTC	CASSQRLAGGNEQFF
TRBV7-9	-	-	TRBJ2-2	TGTGCCAGCAGCTTCTCCGTGTCCGGGGAGCTGTTTTTT	CASSFSVSGELFF
TRBV7-6	-	-	TRBJ2-7	TGTGCCAGCAGCAGTACTAGCTCGGGCTACGAGCAGTACTTC	CASSSTSSGYEQYF
TRBV4-1	-	-	TRBJ2-3	TGCGCCAGCAGCCAAGGTCCTACTCGCACAGATACGCAGTATTTT	CASSQGPTRTDTQYF
TRBV6-5	TRBD2	once	TRBJ2-5	TGTGCCAGCAGTCGGACTAGAATTGAGACCCAGTACTTC	CASSRTRIETQYF
TRBV28	TRBD2	once	TRBJ2-7	TGTGCCAGCAGTAGTAGCGGGAGGGTCCCCTACGAGCAGTACTTC	CASSSSGRVPYEQYF
TRBV28	TRBD1	once	TRBJ1-1	TGTGCCAGCAGTTTAAGCGGGCCGGGACAGGGGGGTACTGAAGCTTTCTTT	CASSLSGPGQGGTEAFF
TRBV9	-	-	TRBJ2-7	TGTGCCAGCAGCGTATACCCGAGTTCCTACGACGAGCAGTACTTC	CASSVYPSSYDEQYF
TRBV27	-	-	TRBJ2-1	TGTGCCAGCAGTTTCCACCCAGGGTCGGGCTACAATGAGCAGTTCTTC	CASSFHPGSGYNEQFF
TRBV27	TRBD2	-	TRBJ2-2	TGTGCCAGCAGTGCCACCGGGACTAGCGGCACCGGGGAGCTGTTTTTT	CASSATGTSGTGELFF
TRBV20-1	-	-	TRBJ2-3	TGCAGTGCTAGAGGCGAGGATACGCAGTATTTT	CSARGEDTQYF
TRBV6-1	-	-	TRBJ2-4	TGTGCCAGCAGTGAAGTTTTTTGGACAGCTAAAAACATTCAGTACTTC	CASSEVFWTAKNIQYF
TRBV9	TRBD2	-	TRBJ2-7	TGTGCCAGCAGCATAGCGGGAGGGAGATCCTACGAGCAGTACTTC	CASSIAGGRSYEQYF
TRBV10-3	-	-	TRBJ2-7	TGTGCCATCAGTACGGACTTGTACTACGAGCAGTACTTC	CAISTDLYYEQYF
TRBV18	-	-	TRBJ2-7	TGTGCCAGCTCACCCGCAGGCTCCTACGAGCAGTACTTC	CASSPAGSYEQYF
TRBV4-1	-	-	TRBJ1-3	TGCGCCAGCAGCCCCGTCCCTGGAGGGCCTTACTCTGGAAACACCATATATTTT	CASSPVPGGPYSGNTIYF
TRBV15	-	-	TRBJ1-2	TGTGCCACCAGCAGAGTTAGCCAAGGCGATGGCTACACCTTC	CATSRVSQGDGYTF
TRBV7-9	-	-	TRBJ1-4	TGTGCCAGCAGCTTAGTATCAGGGGAAAAACTGTTTTTT	CASSLVSGEKLFF
TRBV6-4	TRBD2	-	TRBJ2-7	TGTGCCAGCAGTGAGCTAGCGGGTCCCTACGAGCAGTACTTC	CASSELAGPYEQYF
TRBV30	TRBD1	-	TRBJ2-4	TGTGCCTGGAGTGAACTGGGTTTGGTCAGGGGGCTGATAAACATTCAGTACTTC	CAWSELGLVRGLINIQYF
TRBV5-1	-	-	TRBJ2-3	TGCGCCAGTGGCCCCACTAGTTCAGATACGCAGTATTTT	CASGPTSSDTQYF
TRBV14	TRBD2	-	TRBJ2-7	TGTGCCAGCAGCCAAGGACTAGCGGGCTACGAGCAGTACTTC	CASSQGLAGYEQYF
TRBV5-1	TRBD2	-	TRBJ2-5	TGCGCCAGCAGCAGACTAGCGGGAGGCTCGAAAGAGACCCAGTACTTC	CASSRLAGGSKETQYF
TRBV10-3	TRBD2	few	TRBJ2-7	TGTGCCATCAGTGATCCGGGGGGCTCCTACGAGCAGTACTTC	CAISDPGGSYEQYF
TRBV11-2	-	-	TRBJ2-3	TGTGCCAGCAGCTTAGAAGTTGGCACGCAGTATTTT	CASSLEVGTQYF
TRBV6-5	-	-	TRBJ2-7	TGTGCCAGCAGTTACTCTAGGCCCCGGAGCTCCTACGAGCAGTACTTC	CASSYSRPRSSYEQYF
TRBV5-1	TRBD1	-	TRBJ2-3	TGCGCCAGCAGAGGGACAGGCACAGATACGCAGTATTTT	CASRGTGTDTQYF
TRBV6-1	-	-	TRBJ2-4	TGTGCCAGCAGTCCAGGGGGGCTAGCCAAAAACATTCAGTACTTC	CASSPGGLAKNIQYF
TRBV4-1	TRBD2	-	TRBJ2-1	TGCGCCAGCAGCCAAGGGTTTCCTACTAGCGGGAGTTATAATGAGCAGTTCTTC	CASSQGFPTSGSYNEQFF
TRBV27	TRBD2	-	TRBJ2-7	TGTGCCAGCAGTCCTCGAGCGGGAGGGCCGTACGAGCAGTACTTC	CASSPRAGGPYEQYF
TRBV28	TRBD2	-	TRBJ2-1	TGTGCCTCCTTTTGGGGACTAAACAATAATGAGCAGTTCTTC	CASFWGLNNNEQFF
TRBV27	-	few	TRBJ2-1	TGTGCCAGCAACCTCAGACAGGGAGGATTAGGGAATGAGCAGTTCTTC	CASNLRQGGLGNEQFF
TRBV7-9	TRBD2	-	TRBJ2-1	TGTGCCAGCAGCTTACTAGCGGGAGGGCCGCATGAGCAGTTCTTC	CASSLLAGGPHEQFF
TRBV6-5	TRBD2	-	TRBJ2-5	TGTGCCAGCAGTTACAACGGGGGGGCACGAGAGACCCAGTACTTC	CASSYNGGARETQYF
TRBV5-5	-	-	TRBJ1-3	TGTGCCAGCAGATCGGGGGAGGAAGGAAACACCATATATTTT	CASRSGEEGNTIYF
TRBV9	TRBD2	-	TRBJ2-1	TGTGCCAGCAGCTTCCGACTAGCACCTGGGGATGAGCAGTTCTTC	CASSFRLAPGDEQFF
TRBV4-1	TRBD1	-	TRBJ2-6	TGCGCCAGCAGCCAAGTGGGACAGGGTGCTGGGGCCAACGTCCTGACTTTC	CASSQVGQGAGANVLTF
TRBV29-1	TRBD1	few	TRBJ1-2	TGCAGCGTTGAAGAGGGGACAGTTTATGGCTACACCTTC	CSVEEGTVYGYTF
TRBV9	-	-	TRBJ1-2	TGTGCCAGCAGCCCCACCGATGGCAGGGGCTATGGCTACACCTTC	CASSPTDGRGYGYTF
TRBV14	-	-	TRBJ2-4	TGTGCCAGCAGCCAAAGTGGCGGAGCCAAAAACATTCAGTACTTC	CASSQSGGAKNIQYF